The TCR beta chain described here comes from a study of cytomegalovirus exposure and HLA in healthy donors. Per germline, CDR1 SGHDT and CDR2 YYEEEE. CDR3 length: 16 residues. Germline trimming cut 2 bases from V and 5 bases from J; bases unmatched to any gene: 11. Amplification used 60 Vbeta primers and 13 Jbeta primers. Sequenced by immunoSEQ multiplex PCR; TCRdb stores in-frame clones only, minus some. Its table lists some 150,000 clones. The specimen sequenced was PBMCs. This receptor was identified in a man aged 40-49 years in good health and CMV-seronegative. The J gene is TRBJ2-5, the V gene TRBV5-6; TRBD2 matches 8 bases. This CDR3 reads CASSFRAGGGRETQYF. CDR3 coding DNA: TGTGCCAGCAGCTTTCGGGCCGGGGGGGGTCGCGAGACCCAGTACTTC.